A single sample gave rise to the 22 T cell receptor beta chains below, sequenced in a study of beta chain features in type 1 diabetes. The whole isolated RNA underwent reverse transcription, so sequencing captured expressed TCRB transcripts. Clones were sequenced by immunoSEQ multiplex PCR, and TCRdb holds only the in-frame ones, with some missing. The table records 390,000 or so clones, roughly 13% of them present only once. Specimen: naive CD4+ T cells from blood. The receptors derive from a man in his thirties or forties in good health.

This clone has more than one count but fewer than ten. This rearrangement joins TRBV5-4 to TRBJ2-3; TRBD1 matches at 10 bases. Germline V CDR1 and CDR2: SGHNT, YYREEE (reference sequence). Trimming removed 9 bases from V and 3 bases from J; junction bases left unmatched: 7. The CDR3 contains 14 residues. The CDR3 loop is CAISDRGVTDTQYF. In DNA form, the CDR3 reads TGTGCCATTTCGGACAGGGGGGTTACAGATACGCAGTATTTT. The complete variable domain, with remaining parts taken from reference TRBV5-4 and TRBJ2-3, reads ETGVTQSPTHLIKTRGQQVTLRCSSQSGHNTVSWYQQALGQGPQFIFQYYREEENGRGNFPPRFSGLQFPNYSSELNVNALELDDSALYLCAISDRGVTDTQYFGPGTRLTVL.

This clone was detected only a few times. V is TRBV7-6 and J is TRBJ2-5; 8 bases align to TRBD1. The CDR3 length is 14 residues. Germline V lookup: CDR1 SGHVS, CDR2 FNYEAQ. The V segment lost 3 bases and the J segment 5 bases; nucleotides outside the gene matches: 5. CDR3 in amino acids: CASSLGTGSETQYF. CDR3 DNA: TGTGCCAGCAGCTTGGGGACAGGATCCGAGACCCAGTACTTC.

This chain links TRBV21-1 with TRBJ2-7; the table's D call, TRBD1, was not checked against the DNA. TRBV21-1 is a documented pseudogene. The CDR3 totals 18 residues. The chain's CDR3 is CASSRKRETGTGGKEQYF. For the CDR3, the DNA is TGTGCCAGCAGCAGAAAAAGAGAAACCGGGACAGGGGGCAAAGAGCAGTACTTC.

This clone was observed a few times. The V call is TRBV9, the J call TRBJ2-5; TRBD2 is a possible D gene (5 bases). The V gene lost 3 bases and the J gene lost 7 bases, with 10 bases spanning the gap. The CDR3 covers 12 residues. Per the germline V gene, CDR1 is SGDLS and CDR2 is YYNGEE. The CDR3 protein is CASSADRGTQYF. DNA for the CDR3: TGTGCCAGCAGCGCCGATCGGGGGACCCAGTACTTC.

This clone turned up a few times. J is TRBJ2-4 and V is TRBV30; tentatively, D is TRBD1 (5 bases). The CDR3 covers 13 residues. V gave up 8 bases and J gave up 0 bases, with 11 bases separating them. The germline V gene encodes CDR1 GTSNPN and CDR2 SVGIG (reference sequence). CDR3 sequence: CAGQGLAKNIQYF. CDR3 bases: TGTGCCGGCCAGGGTCTAGCCAAAAACATTCAGTACTTC.

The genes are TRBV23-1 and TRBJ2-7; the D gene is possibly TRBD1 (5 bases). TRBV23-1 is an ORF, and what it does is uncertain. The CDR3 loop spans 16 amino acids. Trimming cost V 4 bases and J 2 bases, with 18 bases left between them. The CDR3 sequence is CASSLCGQDSTYEQYV. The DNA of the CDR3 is TGCGCCAGCAGTCTATGCGGCCAAGACAGTACCTACGAGCAGTACGTC.

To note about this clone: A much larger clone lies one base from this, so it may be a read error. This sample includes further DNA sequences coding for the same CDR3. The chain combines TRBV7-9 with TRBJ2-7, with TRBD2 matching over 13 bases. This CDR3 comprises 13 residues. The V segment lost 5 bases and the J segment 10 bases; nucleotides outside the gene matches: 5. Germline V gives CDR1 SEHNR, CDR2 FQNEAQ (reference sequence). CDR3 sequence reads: CASSRLAGGEQYV. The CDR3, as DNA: TGTGCCAGCAGCAGACTAGCGGGAGGCGAACAGTACGTC.

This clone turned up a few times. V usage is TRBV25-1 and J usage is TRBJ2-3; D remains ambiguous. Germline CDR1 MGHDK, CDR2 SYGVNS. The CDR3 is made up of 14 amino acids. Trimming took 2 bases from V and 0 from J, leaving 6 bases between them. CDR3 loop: CASSEGVSTDTQYF. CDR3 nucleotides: TGTGCCAGCAGTGAAGGGGTCAGCACAGATACGCAGTATTTT.

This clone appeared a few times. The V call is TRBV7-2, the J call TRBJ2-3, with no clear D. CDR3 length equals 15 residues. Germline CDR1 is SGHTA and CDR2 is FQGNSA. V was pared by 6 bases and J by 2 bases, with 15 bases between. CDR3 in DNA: TGTGCCAGCAGTGCTTCGGGCCGGTACACAGATACGCAGTATTTT. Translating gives CASSASGRYTDTQYF.

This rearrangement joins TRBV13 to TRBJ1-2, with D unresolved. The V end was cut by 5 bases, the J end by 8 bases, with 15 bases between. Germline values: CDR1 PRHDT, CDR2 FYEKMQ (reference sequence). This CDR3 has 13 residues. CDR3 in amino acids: CASSQPTGLGYTF. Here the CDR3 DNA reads TGTGCCAGCAGCCAACCCACGGGTCTCGGCTACACCTTC.

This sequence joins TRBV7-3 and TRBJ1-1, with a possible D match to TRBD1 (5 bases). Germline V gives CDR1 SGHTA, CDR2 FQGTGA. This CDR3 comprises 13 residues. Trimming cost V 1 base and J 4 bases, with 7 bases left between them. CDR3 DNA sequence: TGTGCCAGCAGCTTAATTAGGGGCACTGAAGCTTTCTTT. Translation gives CASSLIRGTEAFF. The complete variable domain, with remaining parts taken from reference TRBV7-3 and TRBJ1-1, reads GAGVSQTPSNKVTEKGKYVELRCDPISGHTALYWYRQSLGQGPEFLIYFQGTGAADDSGLPNDRFFAVRPEGSVSTLKIQRTERGDSAVYLCASSLIRGTEAFFGQGTRLTVV.

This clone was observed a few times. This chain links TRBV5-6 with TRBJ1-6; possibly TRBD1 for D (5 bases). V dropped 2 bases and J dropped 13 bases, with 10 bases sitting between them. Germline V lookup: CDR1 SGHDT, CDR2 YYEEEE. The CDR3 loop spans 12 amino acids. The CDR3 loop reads CASSFQGVPLHF. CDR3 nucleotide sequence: TGTGCCAGCAGCTTTCAGGGTGTGCCCCTCCACTTT.

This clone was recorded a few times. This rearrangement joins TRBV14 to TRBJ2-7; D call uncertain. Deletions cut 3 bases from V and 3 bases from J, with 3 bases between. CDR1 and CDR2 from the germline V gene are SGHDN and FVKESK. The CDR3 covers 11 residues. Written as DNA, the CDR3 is TGTGCCAGCAGCCACGGCTACGAGCAGTACTTC. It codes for CASSHGYEQYF.

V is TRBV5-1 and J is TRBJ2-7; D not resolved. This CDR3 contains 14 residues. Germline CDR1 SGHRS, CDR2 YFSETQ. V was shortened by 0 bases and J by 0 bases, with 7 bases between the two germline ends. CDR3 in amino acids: CASSLEAVSYEQYF. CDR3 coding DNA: TGCGCCAGCAGCTTGGAGGCAGTCTCCTACGAGCAGTACTTC. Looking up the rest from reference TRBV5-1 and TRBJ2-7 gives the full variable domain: KAGVTQTPRYLIKTRGQQVTLSCSPISGHRSVSWYQQTPGQGLQFLFEYFSETQRNKGNFPGRFSGRQFSNSRSEMNVSTLELGDSALYLCASSLEAVSYEQYFGPGTRLTVT.

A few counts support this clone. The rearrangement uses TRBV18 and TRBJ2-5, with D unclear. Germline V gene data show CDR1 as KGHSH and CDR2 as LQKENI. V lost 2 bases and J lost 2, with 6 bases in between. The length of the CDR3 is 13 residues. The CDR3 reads CASSPRGQETQYF. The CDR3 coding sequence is TGTGCCAGCTCACCAAGAGGACAAGAGACCCAGTACTTC.

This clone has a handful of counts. The CDR3 is CAWGSKRELTDTQYF. For the CDR3, the DNA is TGTGCCTGGGGTTCAAAGCGGGAGCTGACAGATACGCAGTATTTT. The chain recombines TRBV30 with TRBJ2-3; 8 bases are shared with TRBD2. The length of the CDR3 is 15 residues. The ends lost 5 bases at V and 3 bases at J; junction bases unmatched: 10. CDR1 and CDR2 (germline): GTSNPN, SVGIG (reference sequence).

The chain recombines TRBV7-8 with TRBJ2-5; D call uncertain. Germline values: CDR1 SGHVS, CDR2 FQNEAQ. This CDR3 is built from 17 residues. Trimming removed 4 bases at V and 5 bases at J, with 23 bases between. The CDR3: CASSSSQLAPRLETQYF. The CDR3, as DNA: TGTGCCAGCAGCTCATCGCAACTGGCTCCTCGTTTGGAGACCCAGTACTTC.

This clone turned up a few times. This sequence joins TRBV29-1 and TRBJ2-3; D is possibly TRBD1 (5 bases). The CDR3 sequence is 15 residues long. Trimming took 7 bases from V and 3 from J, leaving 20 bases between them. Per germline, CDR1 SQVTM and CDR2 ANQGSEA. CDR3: CSAASWVGATDTQYF. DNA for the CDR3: TGCAGCGCCGCGAGCTGGGTTGGGGCAACAGATACGCAGTATTTT.

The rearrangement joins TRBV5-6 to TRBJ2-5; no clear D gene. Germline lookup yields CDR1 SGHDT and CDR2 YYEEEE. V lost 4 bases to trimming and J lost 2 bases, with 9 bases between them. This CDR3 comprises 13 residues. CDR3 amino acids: CASSRTAQETQYF. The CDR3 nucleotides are TGTGCCAGCAGCAGAACAGCTCAAGAGACCCAGTACTTC.

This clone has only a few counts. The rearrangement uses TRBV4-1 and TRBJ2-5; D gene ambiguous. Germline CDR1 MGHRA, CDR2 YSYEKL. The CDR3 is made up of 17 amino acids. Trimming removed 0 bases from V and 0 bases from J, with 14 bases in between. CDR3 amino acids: CASSQDLDRVYQETQYF. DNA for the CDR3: TGCGCCAGCAGCCAAGATTTAGATAGAGTGTACCAAGAGACCCAGTACTTC.

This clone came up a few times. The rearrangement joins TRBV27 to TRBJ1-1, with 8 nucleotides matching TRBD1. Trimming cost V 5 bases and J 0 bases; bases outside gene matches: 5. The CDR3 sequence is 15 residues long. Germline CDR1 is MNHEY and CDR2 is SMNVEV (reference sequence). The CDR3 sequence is CASSPWDRMNTEAFF. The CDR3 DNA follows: TGTGCCAGCAGTCCGTGGGACAGGATGAACACTGAAGCTTTCTTT.

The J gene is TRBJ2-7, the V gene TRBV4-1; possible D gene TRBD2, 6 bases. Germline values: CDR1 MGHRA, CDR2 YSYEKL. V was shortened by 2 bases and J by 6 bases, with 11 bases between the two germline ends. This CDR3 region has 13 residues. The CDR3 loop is CASSQSFGGEQYV. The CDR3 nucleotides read TGCGCCAGCAGCCAATCGTTCGGGGGCGAGCAGTACGTC.